These 6 T cell receptor beta chains were all obtained from the same sample, sequenced in a study of graft-versus-host responses after intestinal transplantation. The table came from immunoSEQ multiplex PCR; TCRdb's copy has only in-frame clones and leaves some out. The data contain some 16,000 clones, 88% of them singletons. The specimen comprised PBMCs, sampled approximately 16 weeks after intestinal transplant. Receptors were obtained from a human patient who received an intestinal transplant, so some T cells may come from the graft donor.

The chain joins TRBV6-1 to TRBJ2-1, with 11 positions matching TRBD2. Trimming cost V 5 bases and J 6 bases; bases outside gene matches: 6. This CDR3 has 15 residues. Germline V gene lookup returns CDR1 MNHNS and CDR2 SASEGT. CDR3 sequence (DNA): TGTGCCAGCAGTCAACTAGCGGGAGCTCTCAATGAGCAGTTCTTC. Its translation is CASSQLAGALNEQFF.

This chain connects TRBV4-1 to TRBJ2-2; 12 bases line up with TRBD2. J was trimmed by 6 bases and V by 4 bases; bases with no gene match: 12. Germline V gene data show CDR1 as MGHRA and CDR2 as YSYEKL. The CDR3 loop spans 18 amino acids. CDR3 nucleotides: TGCGCCAGCAGCCGACGGAGACTAGCGGGAGATCTAGCCGGGGAGCTGTTTTTT. Residues: CASSRRRLAGDLAGELFF.

The chain recombines TRBV5-3 with TRBJ1-3; 8 nucleotides align to TRBD1. TRBV5-3 is noted as an ORF with a role that remains uncertain. CDR3 length equals 13 residues. Trimming cost V 4 bases and J 10 bases; bases outside gene matches: 7. The CDR3 is CARSGWTGRTIYF. Written as DNA, the CDR3 is TGTGCCAGAAGCGGGTGGACAGGGCGAACCATATATTTT.

This clone has just a few counts. V usage is TRBV6-4 and J usage is TRBJ2-1; 10 bases agree with TRBD2. V was pared by 2 bases and J by 5 bases, with 6 bases of the junction left unmatched. The length of the CDR3 is 16 residues. Germline CDR1 and CDR2: MRHNA and SNTAGT. CDR3 nucleotides: TGTGCCAGCAGTGACAGGCTAGCGGGAGATCACAATGAGCAGTTCTTC. It yields the protein CASSDRLAGDHNEQFF.

This chain joins TRBV6-5 and TRBJ1-1; no firm D call. Trimming removed 0 bases from V and 2 bases from J, with 4 bases in between. Germline CDR1 and CDR2: MNHEY and SVGAGI. This CDR3 is built from 13 residues. In DNA, the CDR3 is TGTGCCAGCAGTTACTCGGCAAACACTGAAGCTTTCTTT. Its protein product is CASSYSANTEAFF.

CDR3 DNA sequence: TGTGCCTGGAGTGTTCCCGGAGGGGAGCAGTTCTTC. It specifies CAWSVPGGEQFF. The J gene is TRBJ2-1, the V gene TRBV30, with D possibly matching TRBD2 (6 bases). V dropped 0 bases and J dropped 10 bases, with 10 bases sitting between them. The length of the CDR3 is 12 residues. Germline V gives CDR1 GTSNPN, CDR2 SVGIG (reference sequence).